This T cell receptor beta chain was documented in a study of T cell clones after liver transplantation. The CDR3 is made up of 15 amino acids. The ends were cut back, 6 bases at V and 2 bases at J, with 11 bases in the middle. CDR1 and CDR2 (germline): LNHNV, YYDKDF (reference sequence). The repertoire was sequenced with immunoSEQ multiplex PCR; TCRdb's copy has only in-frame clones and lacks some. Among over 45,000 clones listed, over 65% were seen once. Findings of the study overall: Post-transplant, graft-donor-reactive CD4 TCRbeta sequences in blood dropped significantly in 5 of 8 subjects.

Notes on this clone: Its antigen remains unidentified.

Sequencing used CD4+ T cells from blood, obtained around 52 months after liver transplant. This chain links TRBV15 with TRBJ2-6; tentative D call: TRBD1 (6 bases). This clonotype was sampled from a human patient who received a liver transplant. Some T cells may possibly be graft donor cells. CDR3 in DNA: TGTGCCACCAGTCGCAGGGGAACTGGGGCCAACGTCCTGACTTTC. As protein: CATSRRGTGANVLTF.